The 30 T cell receptor beta chains below all came from one sample that was sequenced in a study of OX40 agonist ivuxolimab in advanced cancers. The method was immunoSEQ multiplex PCR; TCRdb's version includes in-frame clones alone and lacks a portion of them. The repertoire has some 79,000 clones, 90% to 95% of them found once; the top ten carry approximately 0.45%. The source material was CD4+ or CD8+ T cells sorted from blood, sampled in a trial of the OX40 agonist ivuxolimab. The receptors here all came from an adult with an advanced solid tumor such as melanoma, head and neck, liver or kidney cancer.

This chain links TRBV5-1 with TRBJ2-5; 13 bases match TRBD2. V shed 3 bases, J shed 2 bases, and the junction held 7 bases outside the gene matches. The CDR3 contains 17 residues. Germline CDR1 reads SGHRS; CDR2 reads YFSETQ. For the CDR3, the DNA is TGCGCCAGCAGCTCTGGACTAGCGGGAGTCTCTCAAGAGACCCAGTACTTC. Translation: CASSSGLAGVSQETQYF.

The chain's CDR3 is CASSTQGVNTEAFF. The CDR3 DNA reads as TGTGCCAGCAGTACTCAGGGGGTGAACACTGAAGCTTTCTTT. The chain links TRBV2 to TRBJ1-1, with 7 bases lining up with TRBD1. V dropped 5 bases and J dropped 0; count of bases not matched to a gene: 3. Germline loops: CDR1 SNHLY, CDR2 FYNNEI. The CDR3 runs to 14 residues.

CDR3 DNA: TGCGCCAGCAGCTTAGGGAATTCGGCCTACGAGCAGTACTTC. Translating gives CASSLGNSAYEQYF. This chain uses TRBV5-1 with TRBJ2-7; D is unclear. The CDR3 totals 14 residues. V dropped 2 bases and J dropped 2 bases, with 11 bases sitting between them. In germline, CDR1 is SGHRS, CDR2 YFSETQ. The whole variable domain, filled in from reference TRBV5-1 and TRBJ2-7, reads KAGVTQTPRYLIKTRGQQVTLSCSPISGHRSVSWYQQTPGQGLQFLFEYFSETQRNKGNFPGRFSGRQFSNSRSEMNVSTLELGDSALYLCASSLGNSAYEQYFGPGTRLTVT.

The V gene is TRBV9, the J gene TRBJ2-2, with D possibly TRBD1 on 5 matching bases. Trimming left V 0 bases short and J 3 bases short, with 9 bases between. CDR3 length: 15 amino acids. Germline CDR1 SGDLS, CDR2 YYNGEE. The CDR3 DNA is TGTGCCAGCAGCGTAGACCAGGGTTACACCGGGGAGCTGTTTTTT. It is translated as CASSVDQGYTGELFF.

V and J are TRBV30 and TRBJ2-7, with 10 bases identical to TRBD2. Germline CDR1 reads GTSNPN; CDR2 reads SVGIG (reference sequence). V was clipped by 6 bases and J by 4 bases; unmatched bases: 3. The CDR3 consists of 12 residues. The chain's CDR3 is CACLAGVYEQYF. The CDR3 DNA reads as TGTGCCTGTCTAGCGGGAGTTTACGAGCAGTACTTC.

The rearrangement uses TRBV5-8 and TRBJ2-3; 14 positions match TRBD2. The CDR3 loop spans 18 amino acids. Germline CDR1 reads SGHTS; CDR2 reads YDEGEE. Trimming at V came to 0 bases and at J to 1 base, leaving 4 bases not matched to a gene. The CDR3 region has the DNA TGTGCCAGCAGCTTGGCCGGACTAGCGGGAGGAGGCACAGATACGCAGTATTTT. Its protein product is CASSLAGLAGGGTDTQYF.

V is TRBV28 and J is TRBJ2-1, with TRBD2 matching over 11 bases. Trimming removed 5 bases from V and 10 bases from J; junction bases left unmatched: 10. The V gene's germline CDR1 is MDHEN and CDR2 SYDVKM. The CDR3 is made up of 15 amino acids. The CDR3 DNA follows: TGTGCCAGCAGTAGGGTTAGCGGGAGGGCCGGGGAGCAGTTCTTC. Encoded protein: CASSRVSGRAGEQFF.

J is TRBJ2-3 and V is TRBV5-1, with 11 positions matching TRBD1. V shed 0 bases and J 5 bases; nucleotides not matched to a gene: 5. Per the germline V gene, CDR1 is SGHRS and CDR2 is YFSETQ. This CDR3 comprises 16 residues. In nucleotides, the CDR3 is TGCGCCAGCAGCTTGGGCGGACAGGGGGCAGGAGATACGCAGTATTTT. Translating it yields CASSLGGQGAGDTQYF. The full variable domain, completed using reference TRBV5-1 and TRBJ2-3, is KAGVTQTPRYLIKTRGQQVTLSCSPISGHRSVSWYQQTPGQGLQFLFEYFSETQRNKGNFPGRFSGRQFSNSRSEMNVSTLELGDSALYLCASSLGGQGAGDTQYFGPGTRLTVL.

V and J are TRBV11-3 and TRBJ2-1; a possible D gene is TRBD2 (7 bases). Looked up from germline, CDR1 is SGHNT and CDR2 is YENEEA. The ends were cut back, 4 bases at V and 4 bases at J, with 14 bases in the middle. The CDR3 spans 15 residues. CDR3 nucleotide sequence: TGTGCCAGCAGCTCCCGGGGGGCCGGGTACAATGAGCAGTTCTTC. This translates into CASSSRGAGYNEQFF.

CDR3 sequence: CASSRGQGERAGELFF. CDR3 nucleotide sequence: TGTGCCAGCAGCAGGGGACAGGGGGAGCGGGCCGGGGAGCTGTTTTTT. This sequence joins TRBV7-8 and TRBJ2-2; 11 bases fit TRBD1. This CDR3 spans 16 amino acids. The V and J ends lost 5 bases and 6 bases, in that order; junction bases with no gene match: 8. Germline CDR1 is SGHVS and CDR2 is FQNEAQ.

Concerning this clone: A much larger clone differs from this one at a single base, so this may be a read error. CDR3 loop: CASQTPGAGGYGYTF. For the CDR3, the DNA is TGTGCCAGCCAGACCCCCGGGGCGGGGGGTTATGGCTACACCTTC. V and J are TRBV27 and TRBJ1-2, with a tentative D call TRBD1 (5 bases). This CDR3 is 15 amino acids long. CDR1 and CDR2 from the germline V gene are MNHEY and SMNVEV (reference sequence). V was cut by 8 bases and J by 5 bases, with 21 bases left in between.

This clone was seen just once. The rearrangement joins TRBV27 to TRBJ2-1; 7 nucleotides agree with TRBD2. The CDR3 consists of 14 residues. Trimming took 11 bases from V and 7 from J; bases not matched to a gene: 14. Germline CDR1 reads MNHEY; CDR2 reads SMNVEV (reference sequence). CDR3 bases: TGTGCCGCCCGGACTAGTGGGAGACGGAATGAGCAGTTCTTC. The encoded protein is CAARTSGRRNEQFF.

The chain couples TRBV6-1 to TRBJ1-5; maybe TRBD1 (5 bases). Between the trimmed V and J ends, which lost 4 bases and 2 bases, there was a span of 15 bases. In germline, CDR1 is MNHNS, CDR2 SASEGT. The CDR3 totals 16 residues. This CDR3 reads CASSARESGGNQPQHF. The CDR3 DNA sequence: TGTGCCAGCAGTGCCAGGGAAAGCGGCGGCAATCAGCCCCAGCATTTT.

The chain recombines TRBV7-2 with TRBJ2-7, with 9 bases aligning to TRBD1. Germline CDR1 and CDR2: SGHTA and FQGNSA. After removal of 5 bases from V and 6 bases from J, the junction contained 14 bases not matched to a gene. This CDR3 has 16 residues. Here the CDR3 DNA reads TGTGCCAGCAGCGGGCCCCCGGGACAGGGTGTCGGCGAGCAGTACTTC. Protein product: CASSGPPGQGVGEQYF.

The gene calls are TRBV10-3 and TRBJ1-2; D uncertain. The CDR3 extends over 15 amino acids. Per the germline V gene, CDR1 is ENHRY and CDR2 is SYGVKD. Trimming cost V 6 bases and J 2 bases, with 16 bases left between them. CDR3 DNA: TGTGCCATCAGCATTGCCCCAGCCTCCAACTATGGCTACACCTTC. This encodes CAISIAPASNYGYTF.

The genes are TRBV11-3 and TRBJ2-2, with unresolved D. The CDR3 consists of 17 residues. CDR1 and CDR2 from the germline V gene are SGHNT and YENEEA. The V end was cut by 2 bases, the J end by 1 base, with 14 bases between. The chain's CDR3 is CASSLSRVGGNTGELFF. The CDR3 coding sequence is TGTGCCAGCAGCTTATCTCGTGTGGGCGGGAACACCGGGGAGCTGTTTTTT.

V gene TRBV19 combines with J gene TRBJ1-6; tentatively, D is TRBD1 (6 bases). The V end lost 9 bases, the J end lost 0 bases, and 9 bases lay between the germline ends. Germline V CDR1 and CDR2: LNHDA, SQIVND (reference sequence). The CDR3 is made up of 14 amino acids. The chain's CDR3 is CASRGNSYNSPLHF. The CDR3 DNA sequence: TGTGCCAGCAGGGGAAACTCCTATAATTCACCCCTCCACTTT.

The V and J genes are TRBV7-2 and TRBJ2-7, with a weak D call TRBD2 (6 bases). Germline-derived CDR1 and CDR2 are SGHTA and FQGNSA. Between the trimmed V and J ends, which lost 5 bases and 3 bases, there was a span of 14 bases. The CDR3 totals 14 residues. The CDR3 region is CASSPAGRVYEQYF. In nucleotides, the CDR3 is TGTGCCAGCAGCCCCGCGGGAAGGGTCTACGAGCAGTACTTC.

The chain recombines TRBV9 with TRBJ2-3, with D perhaps TRBD2 (5 bases). The CDR3 sequence is 14 residues long. The germline gives CDR1 SGDLS, CDR2 YYNGEE. V gave up 4 bases and J gave up 3 bases, with 12 bases separating them. The CDR3 DNA follows: TGTGCCAGCAGCTCCAACCGGGGTACAGATACGCAGTATTTT. The encoded protein is CASSSNRGTDTQYF.

This chain's CDR3 is CASSYSTGTSNEQFF. The CDR3, as DNA: TGTGCCAGCAGTTACTCGACAGGGACTTCGAATGAGCAGTTCTTC. This chain links TRBV6-5 with TRBJ2-1, with a weak D call TRBD1 (7 bases). V was cut by 0 bases and J by 7 bases, with 13 bases left in between. This CDR3 is 15 amino acids long. CDR1 and CDR2 (germline): MNHEY, SVGAGI.

This chain joins TRBV15 and TRBJ2-2, with TRBD2 as a possible D gene (5 bases). There are 16 residues in the CDR3. From germline, CDR1 is LNHNV and CDR2 YYDKDF (reference sequence). Trimming removed 6 bases at V and 0 bases at J, with 14 bases between. CDR3 DNA: TGTGCCACCAGACAACCTCAGCGGACGAACACCGGGGAGCTGTTTTTT. Translation: CATRQPQRTNTGELFF.

The chain uses TRBV6-5 and TRBJ2-5, with D possibly called TRBD1 or TRBD2 (6 bases each). The germline V and J ends were trimmed by 7 bases and 3 bases, with 18 bases remaining between them. There are 15 residues in the CDR3. Germline CDR1 is MNHEY and CDR2 is SVGAGI. As DNA, the CDR3 is TGTGCCAGCACCCTAATAGAGGGGGGCGAAGAGACCCAGTACTTC. It yields the protein CASTLIEGGEETQYF.

V gene TRBV5-1 combines with J gene TRBJ2-7; 7 bases map to TRBD2. The CDR3 loop spans 14 amino acids. In germline, CDR1 is SGHRS, CDR2 YFSETQ. V trimming: 4 bases; J trimming: 4 bases; junction bases outside the gene matches: 8. Written as DNA, the CDR3 is TGCGCCAGCAGCGGGGACGGGCGGGGGTACGAGCAGTACTTC. Protein: CASSGDGRGYEQYF. Based on the CDR3 plus reference TRBV5-1 and TRBJ2-7, the full variable domain is KAGVTQTPRYLIKTRGQQVTLSCSPISGHRSVSWYQQTPGQGLQFLFEYFSETQRNKGNFPGRFSGRQFSNSRSEMNVSTLELGDSALYLCASSGDGRGYEQYFGPGTRLTVT.

V is TRBV5-1 and J is TRBJ2-5; D is possibly TRBD2 (6 bases). CDR1 is SGHRS, CDR2 YFSETQ, per germline. Trimming shortened V by 4 bases and J by 3 bases, and 13 bases separated the two germline ends. CDR3 length equals 14 residues. This CDR3 reads CASSGWEAKETQYF. The CDR3 DNA follows: TGCGCCAGCAGCGGGTGGGAGGCGAAAGAGACCCAGTACTTC.

The gene calls are TRBV19 and TRBJ2-4; D is uncertain. The CDR3 covers 14 residues. Trimming pared 3 bases from V and 7 bases from J, leaving 13 bases between. Germline CDR1 and CDR2: LNHDA and SQIVND (reference sequence). The CDR3, as DNA: TGTGCCAGTAGTATTCTTCACGGCAGTAACATTCAGTACTTC. It is translated as CASSILHGSNIQYF.

The gene calls are TRBV27 and TRBJ2-6; D may correspond to TRBD1 or TRBD2 (6 bases each). V dropped 2 bases and J dropped 4 bases, with 9 bases sitting between them. Germline CDR1 MNHEY, CDR2 SMNVEV (reference sequence). The CDR3 consists of 15 residues. The CDR3 nucleotides read TGTGCCAGCAGTTTAAGGGGGGCAGGGGCCAACGTCCTGACTTTC. Translated, it gives CASSLRGAGANVLTF.

The chain combines TRBV6-1 with TRBJ2-4; D may be TRBD2 (6 bases). In germline, CDR1 is MNHNS, CDR2 SASEGT. V was pared by 7 bases and J by 3 bases, with 13 bases between. This CDR3 comprises 14 residues. The CDR3 sequence: CASIGGYGKNIQYF. The DNA for the CDR3 is TGTGCCAGCATCGGGGGATATGGCAAAAACATTCAGTACTTC.

This clone showed up just a few times. The genes are TRBV23-1 and TRBJ2-6; 8 nucleotides agree with TRBD1. TRBV23-1 is reported as an ORF; its role is uncertain. The CDR3 spans 19 residues. Germline trimming cut 3 bases from V and 1 base from J; bases unmatched to any gene: 11. This CDR3 is CASSHPYGQGLSGANVLTF. The CDR3 DNA is TGCGCCAGCAGTCACCCGTATGGACAGGGTCTTTCTGGGGCCAACGTCCTGACTTTC.

The rearrangement uses TRBV6-5 and TRBJ1-1; 7 positions agree with TRBD1. After removal of 6 bases from V and 1 base from J, the junction contained 5 bases not matched to a gene. This CDR3 is built from 14 residues. Germline-derived CDR1 and CDR2 are MNHEY and SVGAGI. CDR3 in amino acids: CASSRTGANTEAFF. Here the CDR3 DNA reads TGTGCCAGCAGCCGCACAGGGGCGAACACTGAAGCTTTCTTT.

This chain joins TRBV30 and TRBJ1-4; 7 bases fit TRBD1. Trimming removed 8 bases from V and 0 bases from J; junction bases left unmatched: 15. CDR3 size: 17 residues. Germline V gene data show CDR1 as GTSNPN and CDR2 as SVGIG (reference sequence). CDR3 sequence: CATMTGLPFATNEKLFF. The CDR3 coding sequence is TGTGCCACAATGACAGGGCTACCCTTTGCAACTAATGAAAAACTGTTTTTT.